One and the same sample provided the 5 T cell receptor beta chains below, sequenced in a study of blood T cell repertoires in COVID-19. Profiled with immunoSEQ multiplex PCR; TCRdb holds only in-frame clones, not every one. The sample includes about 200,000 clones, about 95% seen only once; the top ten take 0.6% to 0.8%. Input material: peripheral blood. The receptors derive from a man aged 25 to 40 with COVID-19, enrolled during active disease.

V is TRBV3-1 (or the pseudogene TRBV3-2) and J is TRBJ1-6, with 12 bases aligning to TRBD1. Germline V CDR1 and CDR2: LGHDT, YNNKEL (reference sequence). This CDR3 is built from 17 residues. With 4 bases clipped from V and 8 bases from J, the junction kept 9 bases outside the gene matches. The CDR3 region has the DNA TGTGCCAGCAGCCTGGGACAGGGGGCCTTTGTGGATTCACCCCTCCACTTT. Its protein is CASSLGQGAFVDSPLHF.

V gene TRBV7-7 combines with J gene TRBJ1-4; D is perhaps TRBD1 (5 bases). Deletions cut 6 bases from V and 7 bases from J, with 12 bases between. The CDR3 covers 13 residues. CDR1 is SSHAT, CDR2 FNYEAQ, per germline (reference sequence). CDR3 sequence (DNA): TGTGCCAGCAGTCTGGCAGACAGTGAAAAACTGTTTTTT. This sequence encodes CASSLADSEKLFF.

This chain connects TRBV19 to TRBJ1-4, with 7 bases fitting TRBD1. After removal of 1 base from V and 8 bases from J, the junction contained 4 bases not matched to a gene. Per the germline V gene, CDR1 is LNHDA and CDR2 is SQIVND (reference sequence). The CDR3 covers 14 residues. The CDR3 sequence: CASSIGQGAEKLFF. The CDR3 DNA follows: TGTGCCAGTAGTATAGGACAGGGCGCCGAAAAACTGTTTTTT.

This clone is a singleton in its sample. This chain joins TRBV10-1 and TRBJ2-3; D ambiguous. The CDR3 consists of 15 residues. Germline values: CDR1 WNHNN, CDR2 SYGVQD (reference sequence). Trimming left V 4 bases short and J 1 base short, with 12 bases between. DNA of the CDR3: TGCGCCAGCAGTGCCAGAGGTTTGGGCACAGATACGCAGTATTTT. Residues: CASSARGLGTDTQYF.

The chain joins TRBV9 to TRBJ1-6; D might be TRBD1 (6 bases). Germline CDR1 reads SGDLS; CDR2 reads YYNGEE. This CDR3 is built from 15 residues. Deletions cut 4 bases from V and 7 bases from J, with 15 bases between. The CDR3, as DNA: TGTGCCAGCAGCCTCGTAGGGGGGGGGAATTCACCCCTCCACTTT. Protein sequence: CASSLVGGGNSPLHF.